Below are 30 T cell receptor beta chains sequenced from a single sample in a study of vaccination effects on CD4 cells after COVID-19. Isolating CD4+ T cells followed approximately 11 days of culture. Method: immunoSEQ multiplex PCR; TCRdb's copy keeps in-frame clones and lacks some. The table includes under 60,000 clones, 67% detected once. Their recognized antigens are unknown. The sequencing here drew on CD4+ T cells from PBMCs cultured without peptide, taken before COVID-19 vaccination. The receptors shown here come from a human donor who received a COVID-19 vaccine.

This chain uses TRBV7-9 with TRBJ1-1, with D possibly TRBD1 on 5 matching bases. This CDR3 has 11 residues. Germline-derived CDR1 and CDR2 are SEHNR and FQNEAQ (reference sequence). V was cut by 7 bases and J by 7 bases, with 10 bases left in between. In DNA form, the CDR3 reads TGTGCCAGCACCTGGGGGGGTGAAGCTTTCTTT. Translated, it gives CASTWGGEAFF.

This chain connects TRBV3-1 (or the pseudogene TRBV3-2) to TRBJ1-2, with D hard to call. CDR3 length: 15 amino acids. The ends were cut back, 0 bases at V and 3 bases at J, with 11 bases in the middle. Germline V gene data show CDR1 as LGHDT and CDR2 as YNNKEL (reference sequence). The CDR3 DNA reads TGTGCCAGCAGCCAAGACCAGAGCCAACACTATGGCTACACCTTC. Translated, it gives CASSQDQSQHYGYTF.

The chain uses TRBV2 and TRBJ1-4; TRBD1 is a possible D gene (5 bases). Germline assignment: CDR1 SNHLY and CDR2 FYNNEI. The CDR3 consists of 14 residues. Trimming shortened V by 4 bases and J by 8 bases, and 14 bases separated the two germline ends. CDR3 DNA sequence: TGTGCCAGCAGTGGCGACAGCAAACTCGAAAAACTGTTTTTT. Translating it yields CASSGDSKLEKLFF.

The chain has TRBV5-1 and TRBJ2-5; possibly TRBD1 for D (6 bases). Germline V CDR1 and CDR2: SGHRS, YFSETQ. The V gene lost 2 bases and the J gene lost 4 bases, with 15 bases spanning the gap. The CDR3 length is 15 residues. The CDR3 sequence is CASSFWQGLGETQYF. The CDR3 nucleotides are TGCGCCAGCAGCTTTTGGCAGGGGCTCGGAGAGACCCAGTACTTC.

V is TRBV5-1 and J is TRBJ1-1; TRBD1 aligns across 10 bases. The J segment lost 1 base and the V segment lost 3 bases, leaving 3 bases of the junction unmatched. CDR1 is SGHRS and CDR2 is YFSETQ in the germline V gene. The CDR3 runs 15 residues. CDR3 in DNA: TGCGCCAGCAGCTCGACAGGGGGCCCGAACACTGAAGCTTTCTTT. Amino acid sequence: CASSSTGGPNTEAFF.

The chain joins TRBV6-1 to TRBJ2-1, with a weak D call TRBD2 (5 bases). V gave up 1 base and J gave up 9 bases, with 16 bases separating them. Germline V lookup: CDR1 MNHNS, CDR2 SASEGT. The CDR3 totals 15 residues. The CDR3 reads CASSEVGPGSSEQFF. CDR3 bases: TGTGCCAGCAGTGAAGTGGGTCCGGGGTCGAGTGAGCAGTTCTTC.

The chain uses TRBV19 and TRBJ1-6; TRBD1 matches 10 bases. Germline CDR1 LNHDA, CDR2 SQIVND (reference sequence). V lost 7 bases, J lost 10 bases, and 13 bases stayed unmatched. The CDR3 has 16 amino acids. The CDR3 protein is CASKSLGQGTISPLHF. The CDR3 region has the DNA TGTGCCAGTAAAAGTTTGGGACAGGGGACGATCTCACCCCTCCACTTT.

The chain employs TRBV27 and TRBJ2-3; 7 positions agree with TRBD2. Germline assignment: CDR1 MNHEY and CDR2 SMNVEV (reference sequence). This CDR3 spans 16 amino acids. With 5 bases clipped from V and 6 bases from J, the junction kept 14 bases outside the gene matches. The CDR3 sequence is CASSGSGYRRGDTQYF. The CDR3 DNA reads as TGTGCCAGCAGTGGTAGCGGGTACCGCCGTGGGGATACGCAGTATTTT.

The rearrangement uses TRBV20-1 and TRBJ1-2, with D uncertain. Germline CDR1 DFQATT, CDR2 SNEGSKA (reference sequence). The CDR3 loop spans 11 amino acids. V was clipped by 5 bases and J by 3 bases, with 7 bases between them. CDR3 nucleotide sequence: TGCAGTGCTCCGCGGTACTATGGCTACACCTTC. Translated: CSAPRYYGYTF.

This clone was observed a few times. V and J are TRBV7-2 and TRBJ1-1; D remains unclear. V was clipped by 1 base and J by 4 bases, with 10 bases between them. The germline gives CDR1 SGHTA, CDR2 FQGNSA. The CDR3 has 14 amino acids. CDR3: CASSLGVRGTEAFF. The CDR3 region has the DNA TGTGCCAGCAGCTTAGGGGTTCGGGGCACTGAAGCTTTCTTT.

This clone has a single count. J is TRBJ1-6 and V is TRBV5-4; no reliable D call. Germline V gene sequence: CDR1 SGHNT, CDR2 YYREEE (reference sequence). V lost 4 bases to trimming and J lost 0 bases, with 14 bases between them. There are 17 residues in the CDR3. The CDR3 reads CASSIASLSSYNSPLHF. CDR3 coding DNA: TGTGCCAGCAGCATCGCTAGCCTAAGCTCCTATAATTCACCCCTCCACTTT.

J is TRBJ2-2 and V is TRBV7-2; D is perhaps TRBD1 (5 bases). The CDR3 extends over 14 amino acids. Deletions cut 1 base from V and 4 bases from J, with 7 bases between. Germline V CDR1 and CDR2: SGHTA, FQGNSA. The CDR3 DNA reads TGTGCCAGCAGCTTAGAAGGGGCCACCGGGGAGCTGTTTTTT. This encodes CASSLEGATGELFF.

This chain connects TRBV11-2 to TRBJ2-2; no firm D call. In germline, CDR1 is SGHAT, CDR2 FQNNGV. Deletions cut 0 bases from V and 3 bases from J, with 2 bases between. The CDR3 has 13 residues. The CDR3 bases are TGTGCCAGCAGCTTAGATCACACCGGGGAGCTGTTTTTT. Protein sequence: CASSLDHTGELFF.

The chain has TRBV9 and TRBJ1-1; D call uncertain. V dropped 0 bases and J dropped 0 bases, with 9 bases sitting between them. The CDR3 totals 15 residues. CDR1 is SGDLS and CDR2 is YYNGEE in the germline V gene. Here the CDR3 DNA reads TGTGCCAGCAGCGTAGGTACAGTGATGAACACTGAAGCTTTCTTT. Its translation: CASSVGTVMNTEAFF.

The V and J genes are TRBV14 and TRBJ1-1; 7 bases line up with TRBD1. CDR1 and CDR2 (germline): SGHDN, FVKESK. V shed 2 bases, J shed 10 bases, and the junction held 7 bases outside the gene matches. The CDR3 length is 13 residues. The CDR3 spells CASSQQQGLVAFF. The CDR3 region has the DNA TGTGCCAGCAGCCAACAACAGGGGTTGGTAGCTTTCTTT.

This clone was seen a few times. This chain uses TRBV6-1 with TRBJ1-1, with D perhaps TRBD1 (6 bases). CDR3 length: 16 residues. CDR1 MNHNS and CDR2 SASEGT come from the germline V gene. V lost 1 base and J 2 bases, leaving 14 bases between the germline ends. CDR3 DNA: TGTGCCAGCAGTGAAGTCCCGGGGGCTCGAAACACTGAAGCTTTCTTT. Translating gives CASSEVPGARNTEAFF.

In its sample, this clone was seen once. V usage is TRBV29-1 and J usage is TRBJ1-2; TRBD1 might be the D (5 bases). The CDR3 sequence is 11 residues long. CDR1 SQVTM and CDR2 ANQGSEA come from the germline V gene. The ends were cut back, 4 bases at V and 6 bases at J, with 9 bases in the middle. CDR3 nucleotide sequence: TGCAGCGTTGGGGCAGGGCATGGCTACACCTTC. It specifies CSVGAGHGYTF.

This clone was observed a handful of times. The chain is built from TRBV3-1 (or the pseudogene TRBV3-2) and TRBJ1-4, with D unresolved. The CDR3 has 11 amino acids. Germline V CDR1 and CDR2: LGHDT, YNNKEL (reference sequence). V was clipped by 2 bases and J by 8 bases, with 3 bases between them. The CDR3 reads CASSQTEKLFF. CDR3 bases: TGTGCCAGCAGCCAAACCGAAAAACTGTTTTTT.

A remark on this clone: An end of the junction differs from the germline gene, which may be a read error. The chain has TRBV30 and TRBJ2-7; perhaps TRBD2 as D (5 bases). The CDR3 consists of 11 residues. CDR1 and CDR2 from the germline V gene are GTSNPN and SVGIG (reference sequence). The CDR3 DNA is TGTGCCTGGTCACGTGGTCCAAACGGGGACTTC. Protein product: CAWSRGPNGDF.

The chain links TRBV24-1 to TRBJ1-2, with a tentative D call TRBD1 (5 bases). V gave up 3 bases and J gave up 4 bases, with 11 bases separating them. Per the germline V gene, CDR1 is KGHDR and CDR2 is SFDVKD. The CDR3 is made up of 14 amino acids. The CDR3 region is CATSDPDKSYGYTF. In DNA, the CDR3 is TGTGCCACCAGTGATCCGGACAAAAGCTATGGCTACACCTTC.

The V and J genes are TRBV28 and TRBJ1-5; possibly TRBD1 for D (5 bases). The CDR3 loop spans 15 amino acids. V lost 1 base, J lost 2 bases, and 9 bases lay in between. CDR1 is MDHEN and CDR2 is SYDVKM in the germline V gene. The CDR3 region has the DNA TGTGCCAGCAGTTTATCGGCGGGGCGCAATCAGCCCCAGCATTTT. Protein: CASSLSAGRNQPQHF.

J is TRBJ1-2 and V is TRBV10-3; D might be TRBD1 (6 bases). Deletions cut 10 bases from V and 4 bases from J, with 13 bases between. Germline values: CDR1 ENHRY, CDR2 SYGVKD. This CDR3 region has 12 residues. CDR3 DNA: TGTGCCACCATGGACAGCGCCTATGGCTACACCTTC. Its protein product is CATMDSAYGYTF.

This chain connects TRBV29-1 to TRBJ2-1; 8 bases are shared with TRBD1. This CDR3 has 14 residues. After removal of 6 bases from V and 1 base from J, the junction contained 5 bases not matched to a gene. CDR1 is SQVTM and CDR2 is ANQGSEA in the germline V gene. The CDR3 DNA reads as TGCAGCGTGGCGAGACAGGGGTCCTACAATGAGCAGTTCTTC. Its translation is CSVARQGSYNEQFF.

CDR3 DNA: TGTGCCAGCAGTCAGGGGTCCAGACCGATCAGTACGCAGTATTTT. Protein sequence: CASSQGSRPISTQYF. The chain carries TRBV28 and TRBJ2-3; D is perhaps TRBD1 (6 bases). V was cut by 5 bases and J by 8 bases, with 20 bases left in between. This CDR3 contains 15 residues. Germline CDR1 is MDHEN and CDR2 is SYDVKM.

The chain couples TRBV7-2 to TRBJ1-4, with D unresolved. Per the germline V gene, CDR1 is SGHTA and CDR2 is FQGNSA. The CDR3 totals 19 residues. V lost 5 bases, J lost 0 bases, and 22 bases lay in between. As DNA, the CDR3 is TGTGCCAGCAGCCACCCCCCCGGGAGGGAGGGCGCAACTAATGAAAAACTGTTTTTT. This sequence encodes CASSHPPGREGATNEKLFF.

This clone has more than one count but fewer than ten. V gene TRBV10-3 combines with J gene TRBJ1-1; TRBD1 might be the D (6 bases). Trimming left V 2 bases short and J 5 bases short, with 12 bases between. CDR1 and CDR2 from the germline V gene are ENHRY and SYGVKD. CDR3 length: 14 residues. The CDR3 DNA sequence: TGTGCCATCAGTGAGATTGGGAGGGGGACTGAAGCTTTCTTT. It codes for CAISEIGRGTEAFF.

This chain connects TRBV6-5 to TRBJ1-6, with D possibly being TRBD1 (5 bases). Trimming removed 0 bases from V and 8 bases from J, with 8 bases in between. Germline lookup yields CDR1 MNHEY and CDR2 SVGAGI. The CDR3 totals 14 residues. The CDR3 bases are TGTGCCAGCAGTTACTCGGGGGAGGATTCACCCCTCCACTTT. As protein: CASSYSGEDSPLHF.

This clone came up a few times. This chain joins TRBV24-1 and TRBJ1-2; D not resolved. The V and J ends lost 4 bases and 8 bases respectively, with 10 bases between them. Germline V gene data show CDR1 as KGHDR and CDR2 as SFDVKD. CDR3 length: 12 amino acids. The DNA for the CDR3 is TGTGCCACCAGTGAGGGAAAGGGAGGCTACACCTTC. This encodes CATSEGKGGYTF.

The V gene is TRBV3-1 (or the pseudogene TRBV3-2), the J gene TRBJ2-7; possibly TRBD1 for D (6 bases). Trimming took off 5 bases at V and 1 base at J, with 18 bases between the two ends. The CDR3 consists of 16 residues. Germline V lookup: CDR1 LGHDT, CDR2 YNNKEL (reference sequence). CDR3: CASSGGRDTFSYEQYF. The CDR3 DNA is TGTGCCAGCAGCGGCGGCCGGGACACCTTTTCCTACGAGCAGTACTTC.

V usage is TRBV28 and J usage is TRBJ2-3, with D possibly TRBD2 on 5 matching bases. V dropped 6 bases and J dropped 2 bases, with 9 bases sitting between them. This CDR3 has 13 amino acids. Germline lookup yields CDR1 MDHEN and CDR2 SYDVKM. In DNA, the CDR3 is TGTGCCAGCAGCCCCGGGAACACAGATACGCAGTATTTT. Translation gives CASSPGNTDTQYF. Looking up the rest from reference TRBV28 and TRBJ2-3 gives the full variable domain: DVKVTQSSRYLVKRTGEKVFLECVQDMDHENMFWYRQDPGLGLRLIYFSYDVKMKEKGDIPEGYSVSREKKERFSLILESASTNQTSMYLCASSPGNTDTQYFGPGTRLTVL.